This note documents a single T cell receptor (beta chain) sequence. This specimen belongs to a study of blood T cell repertoires in COVID-19. Study summary: Specimens from acute and convalescent COVID-19 originated in the United States, Italy and Spain. T cells, B-cell-depleted T cells, or PBMCs provided the cDNA or gDNA that served as material.

Each exposed participant met a COVID-19 case in the 2 weeks preceding study entry. Generated by immunoSEQ multiplex PCR, the TCRdb table keeps only in-frame clones and is missing some. This sample has roughly 230,000 clones, with around 83% found just once. The V gene lost 3 bases and the J gene lost 1 base, with 9 bases spanning the gap. Germline CDR1 and CDR2: LNHDA and SQIVND (reference sequence). CDR3 size: 14 residues. The TCR comes from a woman between 45 and 65 years old who had been exposed to COVID-19. The genes are TRBV19 and TRBJ1-1; D is undetermined. Material for sequencing was PBMCs or T cells enriched from blood (not recorded which). Here the CDR3 DNA reads TGTGCCAGTAGTATTACCCGGGGGAACACTGAAGCTTTCTTT. Residues: CASSITRGNTEAFF. The full variable domain, in which reference TRBV19 and TRBJ1-1 provide the parts outside the CDR3, is DGGITQSPKYLFRKEGQNVTLSCEQNLNHDAMYWYRQDPGQGLRLIYYSQIVNDFQKGDIAEGYSVSREKKESFPLTVTSAQKNPTAFYLCASSITRGNTEAFFGQGTRLTVV.